This is a list of T cell receptor beta chains from one sample in a study of shared clonotypes between healthy human individuals. Assay used: immunoSEQ multiplex PCR; TCRdb lists only in-frame clones, some missing. Seen here are more than 450,000 clones, about four fifths observed once, and the top ten hold 10% to 15%. The sequencing input was PBMCs. Receptors originate from a woman aged 40 to 50 in good health. Some clones in this sample may be carry-over from other donors' samples. The CDR3 runs from the conserved cysteine through the conserved F or W. Fields, in order: J gene, D gene, V gene, clone size, CDR3 length, CDR3 DNA, CDR3 protein. D genes are given only for firm matches. Expanded clones are given a class, and other clones once, few, many or no size at all.

>TRBJ1-6|-|TRBV5-1|-|14
TGCGCCAGCAGCCTAGTGGCAGCCAATTCACCCCTCCACTTT
CASSLVAANSPLHF
>TRBJ2-2|TRBD2|TRBV5-1|-|16
TGCGCCAGCTGCATGGCCCCGGGGGGAGACACCGGGGAGCTGTTTTTT
CASCMAPGGDTGELFF
>TRBJ1-1|TRBD1|TRBV6-1|few|13
TGTGCCAGCAGTCGACAGGGGGGCACTGAAGCTTTCTTT
CASSRQGGTEAFF
>TRBJ2-5|-|TRBV6-4|-|15
TGTGCCAGCAGCGCCTCGGGAGAGGGGGGAGAGACCCAGTACTTC
CASSASGEGGETQYF
>TRBJ2-1|TRBD1|TRBV7-9|once|14
TGTGCCAGCAGACGGACAGGGCTGTACAATGAGCAGTTCTTC
CASRRTGLYNEQFF
>TRBJ2-1|TRBD1|TRBV10-3|few|14
TGTGCCATCAGTGGGGACAGGGGTCGTAATGAGCAGTTCTTC
CAISGDRGRNEQFF
>TRBJ2-7|TRBD1|TRBV28|-|14
TGTGCCAGCAGTGGACGGGACAGTTCCTACGAGCAGTACTTC
CASSGRDSSYEQYF
>TRBJ2-5|-|TRBV11-2|-|14
TGTGCCAGCAGCCCCTCCGGGGGTCCGACGACCCAGTACTTC
CASSPSGGPTTQYF
>TRBJ2-7|-|TRBV29-1|-|13
TGCAGCGTTGCTTTACAGGCTGCCTACGAGCAGTACTTC
CSVALQAAYEQYF
>TRBJ2-1|-|TRBV18|few|15
TGTGCCAGCTCCCCTCTGGCCGGGGCTCACAATGAGCAGTTCTTC
CASSPLAGAHNEQFF
>TRBJ2-2|-|TRBV10-3|-|14
TGTGCCATCCGGGGCTATTCAAACACCGGGGAGCTGTTTTTT
CAIRGYSNTGELFF
>TRBJ2-3|-|TRBV11-3|-|16
TGTGCCAGCAGCAGACGCACAGGAGCATCGACAGATACGCAGTATTTT
CASSRRTGASTDTQYF
>TRBJ1-5|-|TRBV18|-|16
TGTGCCAGCTCACCGTCAGGACAGAGCCGACGGGGGCCCCAGCATTTT
CASSPSGQSRRGPQHF
>TRBJ2-3|TRBD2|TRBV6-4|-|15
TGTGCCAGCAGTGAGGGGACTAGCGGGACAGATACGCAGTATTTT
CASSEGTSGTDTQYF
>TRBJ1-3|TRBD1|TRBV30|-|16
TGTGCCTGGAGTCAAATAGGGACAGTCTCTGGAAACACCATATATTTT
CAWSQIGTVSGNTIYF
>TRBJ2-1|TRBD2|TRBV19|-|18
TGTGCCAGTAGTAACCGGGGTCATAGCGGGAGCTCCTACAATGAGCAGTTCTTC
CASSNRGHSGSSYNEQFF
>TRBJ1-1|-|TRBV30|-|11
TGTGCCTGGAGTAACCCCAGAGAAGCTTTCTTT
CAWSNPREAFF
>TRBJ1-1|TRBD1|TRBV6-5|-|14
TGTGCCAGCAGTTACAGGGGGCTTGGCACTGAAGCTTTCTTT
CASSYRGLGTEAFF
>TRBJ2-1|-|TRBV7-2|-|17
TGTGCCAGCAGCTCGGCCATCGGACGGACTATCTACAATGAGCAGTTCTTC
CASSSAIGRTIYNEQFF
>TRBJ2-5|TRBD2|TRBV28|few|16
TGTGCCAGCAGTCAAGGGACTAGCGGGAGTCTGGAGACCCAGTACTTC
CASSQGTSGSLETQYF
>TRBJ2-1|TRBD2|TRBV10-3|-|17
TGTGCCATCAGTGCCCGACTAGCGGGAGGGCCCTACAATGAGCAGTTCTTC
CAISARLAGGPYNEQFF
>TRBJ2-7|TRBD1|TRBV7-8|-|15
TGTGCCAGCAGCTTAGCAGGGACAGGGCACTACGAGCAGTACTTC
CASSLAGTGHYEQYF
>TRBJ2-5|-|TRBV5-8|few|14
TGTGCCAGCAGCTTGGGACAGATCCAAGAGACCCAGTACTTC
CASSLGQIQETQYF
>TRBJ2-7|TRBD1|TRBV10-2|-|13
TGCGCCAGCCTGACAGGGGGTTCCTACGAGCAGTACTTC
CASLTGGSYEQYF
>TRBJ1-1|-|TRBV18|-|13
TGTGCCAGCTCACAACAAGCGAACACTGAAGCTTTCTTT
CASSQQANTEAFF
>TRBJ1-5|-|TRBV27|-|15
TGTGCCAGCAGTTTTAAGTCGAGTCGGGACCAGCCCCAGCATTTT
CASSFKSSRDQPQHF
>TRBJ2-7|TRBD2|TRBV5-1|-|15
TGCGCCAGCAGCGCGGCCACTAGCGGGATATACGAGCAGTACTTC
CASSAATSGIYEQYF
>TRBJ2-3|-|TRBV25-1|-|10
TGTGCCAGCAGTTATGATACGCAGTATTTT
CASSYDTQYF
>TRBJ1-2|-|TRBV4-1|-|15
TGCGCCAGCAGCCAGTTGGGGGCTCGGGCCTATGGCTACACCTTC
CASSQLGARAYGYTF
>TRBJ2-7|TRBD2|TRBV9|-|17
TGTGCCAGCAGCGCCGGACTAGCGGGATCGTTGGCCGGGGAGCAGTACTTC
CASSAGLAGSLAGEQYF
>TRBJ2-7|-|TRBV27|-|15
TGTGCCAGCAGTTTAGGGCGGGGCGGCGCCTACGAGCAGTACTTC
CASSLGRGGAYEQYF
>TRBJ2-1|-|TRBV7-2|-|15
TGTGCCAGCAGCTTTGCGGGGAGCTCCTACAATGAGCAGTTCTTC
CASSFAGSSYNEQFF
>TRBJ1-3|TRBD1|TRBV29-1|-|14
TGCAGCGTTTTACAGGGGGCGACTGGAAACACCATATATTTT
CSVLQGATGNTIYF
>TRBJ2-1|TRBD1|TRBV5-1|-|15
TGCGCCAGCAGCCCAGGACAGGGGGTCCACAATGAGCAGTTCTTC
CASSPGQGVHNEQFF
>TRBJ2-3|-|TRBV6-1|-|15
TGTGCCAGCAGTGAAAGTTACGGGGGCGCAGATACGCAGTATTTT
CASSESYGGADTQYF
>TRBJ2-2|-|TRBV2|-|14
TGTGCCAGCAGCTCCCAAATGGGGATCGGGGAGCTGTTTTTT
CASSSQMGIGELFF
>TRBJ1-1|-|TRBV6-1|once|14
TGTGCCAGCAAAATTGGGGGTCTTGTCACTGAAGCTTTCTTT
CASKIGGLVTEAFF
>TRBJ1-5|-|TRBV5-8|-|14
TGTGCCAGCAGCCACGGGACGGTCAATCAGCCCCAGCATTTT
CASSHGTVNQPQHF
>TRBJ1-1|TRBD1|TRBV6-5|-|15
TGTGCCAGCAGTCTGACAGGACAGGGGAGCACTGAAGCTTTCTTT
CASSLTGQGSTEAFF
>TRBJ2-5|-|TRBV30|-|15
TGTGCCTGGAGTCGGTTGGGTGGGACGCGTGAGACCCAGTACTTC
CAWSRLGGTRETQYF
>TRBJ1-4|-|TRBV5-1|-|15
TGCGCCAGCAGCTTGGCCGGGGGCTCTAATGAAAAACTGTTTTTT
CASSLAGGSNEKLFF
>TRBJ1-4|-|TRBV27|-|13
TGTGCCAGCAGTTTCTGGCCCCCGGGGGACCTGTTTTTT
CASSFWPPGDLFF
>TRBJ2-2|-|TRBV5-5|-|15
TGTGCCAGCAGCTTGCTTTCACAGAACACCGGGGAGCTGTTTTTT
CASSLLSQNTGELFF
>TRBJ1-2|-|TRBV29-1|-|12
TGCAGCGTGGCGGGGTTAAGATATGGCTACACCTTC
CSVAGLRYGYTF
>TRBJ2-3|TRBD2|TRBV4-2|-|17
TGTGCCAGCAGCAAAGGGACTAGCGGGGAGGGTACAGATACGCAGTATTTT
CASSKGTSGEGTDTQYF
>TRBJ1-3|-|TRBV6-1|-|15
TGTGCCAGCAGTGAAGCTCACAGCTCTGGAAACACCATATATTTT
CASSEAHSSGNTIYF
>TRBJ1-5|-|TRBV18|-|16
TGTGCCAGCTCACCAGGGGAGGGCAGGGGTAATCAGCCCCAGCATTTT
CASSPGEGRGNQPQHF
>TRBJ1-4|-|TRBV28|-|15
TGTGCCAGCAGTTTATCCTGGGGAACACCGGAAAAACTGTTTTTT
CASSLSWGTPEKLFF
>TRBJ2-7|TRBD2|TRBV9|many|18
TGTGCCAGCAGCGTGGGACTAGCGGGAGGCCATTCCTCCTACGAGCAGTACTTC
CASSVGLAGGHSSYEQYF
>TRBJ2-7|-|TRBV5-1|-|14
TGCGCCAGCAGCCCGGGGATAGATAGCTACGAGCAGTACTTC
CASSPGIDSYEQYF
>TRBJ1-5|TRBD1|TRBV28|-|15
TGTGCCAGCGCCCTGGAGGGGGCCCGGACGGCACCCCAGCATTTT
CASALEGARTAPQHF
>TRBJ2-5|TRBD2|TRBV29-1|few|14
TGCAGCGTCGATGGACTAGCGGGAGAAGAGACCCAGTACTTC
CSVDGLAGEETQYF
>TRBJ2-6|TRBD1|TRBV9|-|18
TGTGCCAGCAGCGGCTGGGACAGGGTATGGTCTGGGGCCAACGTCCTGACTTTC
CASSGWDRVWSGANVLTF
>TRBJ2-1|TRBD2|TRBV7-2|-|17
TGTGCCAGCAGCTTATTAGCGGGAGGCATTGACTACAATGAGCAGTTCTTC
CASSLLAGGIDYNEQFF
>TRBJ1-1|TRBD1|TRBV7-8|few|14
TGTGCCAGCAGCTTAGCGCGAGGGGGCCGGGAAGCTTTCTTT
CASSLARGGREAFF